These 10 T cell receptor beta chains were all obtained from the same sample, sequenced in a study of blood T cell repertoires in COVID-19. Using immunoSEQ multiplex PCR, the repertoire was profiled, and TCRdb retains in-frame clones only, with some absent. Here the sample spans fewer than 200,000 clones, roughly 80% being singletons. Sequencing was carried out using peripheral blood. These receptors all stem from a woman over 75 with COVID-19, enrolled during active disease.

The chain recombines TRBV19 with TRBJ1-1, with D maybe TRBD1 (5 bases). CDR3 length equals 15 residues. The ends were cut back, 2 bases at V and 1 base at J, with 11 bases in the middle. Germline V gives CDR1 LNHDA, CDR2 SQIVND (reference sequence). The CDR3 DNA sequence: TGTGCCAGTAGTATATTCCCAGGGTCGAACACTGAAGCTTTCTTT. It specifies CASSIFPGSNTEAFF.

This chain uses TRBV29-1 with TRBJ2-6; D possibly corresponds to TRBD2 (5 bases). CDR3 length equals 13 residues. The germline V gene encodes CDR1 SQVTM and CDR2 ANQGSEA. V gave up 4 bases and J gave up 2 bases, with 6 bases separating them. CDR3 amino acids: CSVAGAGANVLTF. CDR3 bases: TGCAGCGTTGCCGGGGCTGGGGCCAACGTCCTGACTTTC.

This chain uses TRBV5-1 with TRBJ2-1, with 10 bases fitting TRBD1. CDR1 SGHRS and CDR2 YFSETQ come from the germline V gene. The CDR3 is made up of 15 amino acids. The ends lost 4 bases at V and 4 bases at J; junction bases unmatched: 5. Written as DNA, the CDR3 is TGCGCCAGCAGCGTCGGGACAGGGGTGTACAATGAGCAGTTCTTC. Amino acids: CASSVGTGVYNEQFF.

This rearrangement joins TRBV7-9 to TRBJ1-1; 8 nucleotides match TRBD1. The germline gives CDR1 SEHNR, CDR2 FQNEAQ (reference sequence). Trimming at V came to 1 base and at J to 0 bases, leaving 1 base not matched to a gene. The CDR3 has 15 amino acids. The CDR3 region is CASSLEGQVNTEAFF. The CDR3 bases are TGTGCCAGCAGCTTAGAGGGACAGGTGAACACTGAAGCTTTCTTT.

The gene calls are TRBV2 and TRBJ1-2, with 8 positions matching TRBD1. The V gene end was trimmed by 3 bases and the J gene end by 6 bases; junction bases not matched to a gene: 9. There are 15 residues in the CDR3. CDR1 and CDR2 (germline): SNHLY, FYNNEI. DNA for the CDR3: TGTGCCAGCAGTGATTGGACAGGGATCGGGCATGGCTACACCTTC. Translation: CASSDWTGIGHGYTF.

The J gene is TRBJ2-1, the V gene TRBV11-3; TRBD2 agrees at 9 bases. The CDR3 has 14 residues. Germline V gene lookup returns CDR1 SGHNT and CDR2 YENEEA. V was clipped by 5 bases and J by 8 bases; unmatched bases: 7. CDR3 in amino acids: CASSTGTSIHEQFF. The CDR3 coding sequence is TGTGCCAGCAGCACCGGGACTAGCATCCATGAGCAGTTCTTC.

This chain connects TRBV12-5 to TRBJ2-7, with 7 bases fitting TRBD1. Germline CDR1 LGHNT, CDR2 FRNRAP. The CDR3 runs to 14 residues. With 6 bases clipped from V and 0 bases from J, the junction kept 5 bases outside the gene matches. CDR3 region: CASGPTGDSYEQYF. The CDR3 bases are TGTGCTAGTGGCCCTACAGGGGACTCCTACGAGCAGTACTTC.

In its sample, this clone was seen a few times. The chain combines TRBV20-1 with TRBJ2-1; D might be TRBD2 (6 bases). Germline CDR1 DFQATT, CDR2 SNEGSKA (reference sequence). The CDR3 spans 15 residues. Trimming took 3 bases from V and 0 from J, leaving 12 bases between them. The CDR3 reads CSASSGPSSYNEQFF. The CDR3 DNA sequence: TGCAGTGCTAGTAGCGGACCGAGCTCCTACAATGAGCAGTTCTTC.

This chain joins TRBV11-2 and TRBJ1-2; tentative D call: TRBD1 (5 bases). The germline V gene encodes CDR1 SGHAT and CDR2 FQNNGV. The CDR3 contains 14 residues. V lost 2 bases to trimming and J lost 2 bases, with 9 bases between them. CDR3 region: CASSLNRGNYGYTF. CDR3 in DNA: TGTGCCAGCAGCTTAAATAGGGGAAACTATGGCTACACCTTC.

This clone was counted once. The CDR3 here is CASELGGRGSYNEQFF. For the CDR3, the DNA is TGTGCCAGCGAACTCGGCGGGAGGGGATCCTACAATGAGCAGTTCTTC. The chain carries TRBV5-5 and TRBJ2-1; TRBD2 agrees at 9 bases. CDR3 length: 16 amino acids. V dropped 7 bases and J dropped 1; count of bases not matched to a gene: 9. Per the germline V gene, CDR1 is SGHKS and CDR2 is YYEKEE (reference sequence).